A selection of T cell receptor beta chains follows, all from one sample in a study of shared clonotypes between healthy human individuals. Generated by immunoSEQ multiplex PCR, the TCRdb table keeps only in-frame clones and is missing some. The data hold over 850,000 clones, with around 78% observed a single time. Source material: memory CD4+ T cells from PBMCs. These receptors were taken from a man between 18 and 35 years old in good health. Some clones in this sample may be carry-over from other donors' samples. Each CDR3 is given with its conserved first and last residue. Only some rows state a clone size, as once, few, many or a class for expanded clones.

j_call | v_call | clone_size | cdr3_aa
TRBJ1-5 | TRBV7-9 | . | CASSSSSVMAQHF
TRBJ2-7 | TRBV6-1 | . | CATLDRGWTYEQYF
TRBJ1-6 | TRBV29-1 | . | CSVADRENSPLHF
TRBJ2-1 | TRBV5-4 | . | CASSLGGLAGDEQFF
TRBJ2-2 | TRBV25-1 | . | CASSEWTGNTGELFF
TRBJ1-1 | TRBV19 | . | CASTGGSMNTEAFF
TRBJ1-3 | TRBV2 | . | CASSEGAVGNTIYF
TRBJ1-4 | TRBV5-4 | . | CASSLDGTNEKLFF
TRBJ1-5 | TRBV2 | . | CASARQGGQPQHF
TRBJ1-1 | TRBV5-1 | few | CASSLASRANTEAFF
TRBJ2-5 | TRBV9 | few | CASSAGDRGGEETQYF
TRBJ2-2 | TRBV30 | . | CAWNLQGTGELFF
TRBJ1-2 | TRBV5-1 | . | CASSSERAYGYTF
TRBJ2-3 | TRBV5-1 | . | CASRERISTDTQYF
TRBJ2-7 | TRBV5-1 | . | CASSLTRTYEQYF
TRBJ1-2 | TRBV28 | . | CASSLATLTGDGYTF
TRBJ2-5 | TRBV10-3 | . | CAISGGTSGMETQYF
TRBJ1-1 | TRBV5-1 | . | CASSLVGRPDTEAFF
TRBJ2-1 | TRBV5-1 | once | CASSIPTGGAHNEQFF
TRBJ2-7 | TRBV4-2 | . | CASSQGGGLSYEQYF
TRBJ2-3 | TRBV27 | . | CASSLSPLVAGNTDTQYF
TRBJ1-6 | TRBV30 | . | CAWSVSGTGGYSPLHF
TRBJ2-1 | TRBV27 | . | CASSSPRDRGWNEQFF
TRBJ2-1 | TRBV9 | . | CASSGYGSGSYNEQFF
TRBJ2-7 | TRBV6-1 | many | CASSEAGDRGPNYEQYF
TRBJ2-6 | TRBV5-1 | . | CASSLDGNSGANVLTF
TRBJ1-5 | TRBV18 | once | CASSPNSGQGMGQPQHF
TRBJ1-1 | TRBV28 | . | CASSLRTGVVTEAFF
TRBJ1-5 | TRBV28 | . | CASSSLNQPQHF
TRBJ1-3 | TRBV28 | . | CASSLGREANTIYF
TRBJ2-5 | TRBV2 | . | CASSVGTSGSSSETQYF
TRBJ2-1 | TRBV4-2 | many | CASSQRLALDEQFF
TRBJ1-5 | TRBV28 | . | CASSLRVNQPQHF
TRBJ1-2 | TRBV4-3 | once | CASSQDHDRNYGYTF
TRBJ2-1 | TRBV5-1 | . | CASSLEPSGRGDYNEQFF
TRBJ2-5 | TRBV7-2 | . | CASSSTSGRWETQYF
TRBJ2-4 | TRBV23-1 | . | CASISDREILAKNIQYF
TRBJ1-2 | TRBV6-1 | few | CASSEAGLYGYTF
TRBJ2-1 | TRBV9 | . | CASSPTAGTSGRWEQFF
TRBJ2-3 | TRBV10-3 | . | CAISESLAGGPGVTNTDTQYF
TRBJ2-4 | TRBV28 | . | CASSTPDPKNIQYF
TRBJ1-1 | TRBV19 | few | CASNGAPRNTEAFF
TRBJ1-1 | TRBV21-1 | once | CASSPEGTEAFF
TRBJ2-5 | TRBV29-1 | . | CSADGAGPETQYF
TRBJ2-3 | TRBV6-6 | . | CASSYGLAGTVTQYF
TRBJ1-5 | TRBV15 | . | CATTGGDIYQPQHF
TRBJ2-4 | TRBV4-1 | . | CASSHPTEGYIQYF
TRBJ1-5 | TRBV23-1 | many | CANAGISNQPQHF
TRBJ1-5 | TRBV9 | . | CASSVGIGQPQHF
TRBJ2-7 | TRBV9 | . | CASSVDPRDQYEQYF
TRBJ2-7 | TRBV18 | once | CASSPIRGSDEQYF
TRBJ2-1 | TRBV7-9 | . | CASSLAGGRAVNEQFF
TRBJ1-1 | TRBV5-6 | . | CASSLAGGAMGSTEAFF
TRBJ1-2 | TRBV28 | . | CASGTGTGFVSGGYTF
TRBJ2-7 | TRBV6-6 | . | CASSYRDRVPYEQYF